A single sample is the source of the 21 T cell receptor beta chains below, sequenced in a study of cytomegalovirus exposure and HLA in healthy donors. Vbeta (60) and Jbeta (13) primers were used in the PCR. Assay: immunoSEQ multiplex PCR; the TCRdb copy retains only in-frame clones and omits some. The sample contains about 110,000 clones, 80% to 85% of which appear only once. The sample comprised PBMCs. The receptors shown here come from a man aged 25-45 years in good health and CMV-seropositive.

CDR3 sequence reads: CSVEGQGSGDTQYF. CDR3 DNA sequence: TGCAGCGTTGAAGGTCAGGGGAGTGGGGATACGCAGTATTTT. The chain recombines TRBV29-1 with TRBJ2-3; TRBD1 might be the D (6 bases). Germline assignment: CDR1 SQVTM and CDR2 ANQGSEA. This CDR3 has 14 residues. V dropped 1 base and J dropped 6 bases, with 14 bases sitting between them.

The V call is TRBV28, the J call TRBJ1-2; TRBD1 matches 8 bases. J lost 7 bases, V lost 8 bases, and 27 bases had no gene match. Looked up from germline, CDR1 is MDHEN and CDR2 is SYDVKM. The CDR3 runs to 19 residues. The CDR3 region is CASRPAQGAGFSLTPGYTF. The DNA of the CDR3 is TGTGCCAGCCGCCCAGCCCAGGGGGCCGGTTTCTCCCTGACCCCTGGCTACACCTTC.

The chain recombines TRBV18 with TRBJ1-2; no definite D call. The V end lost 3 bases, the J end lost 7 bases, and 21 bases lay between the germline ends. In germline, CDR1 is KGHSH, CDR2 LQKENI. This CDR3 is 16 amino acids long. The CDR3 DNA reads TGTGCCAGCTCACCGATGCGGACGGACTTTACCGGTGGCTACACCTTC. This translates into CASSPMRTDFTGGYTF.

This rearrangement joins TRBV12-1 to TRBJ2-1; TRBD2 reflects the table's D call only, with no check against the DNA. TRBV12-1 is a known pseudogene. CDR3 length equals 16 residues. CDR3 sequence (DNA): TGTGCCAGCAGAACTCAGCGGGGCCGGCAGGAGAATGAGCAGTTCTTC. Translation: CASRTQRGRQENEQFF.

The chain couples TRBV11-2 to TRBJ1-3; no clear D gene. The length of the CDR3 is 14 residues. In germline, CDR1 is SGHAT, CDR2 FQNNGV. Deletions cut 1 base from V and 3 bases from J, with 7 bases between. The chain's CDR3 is CASSLVRDGNTIYF. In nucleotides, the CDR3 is TGTGCCAGCAGCTTAGTACGAGATGGAAACACCATATATTTT.

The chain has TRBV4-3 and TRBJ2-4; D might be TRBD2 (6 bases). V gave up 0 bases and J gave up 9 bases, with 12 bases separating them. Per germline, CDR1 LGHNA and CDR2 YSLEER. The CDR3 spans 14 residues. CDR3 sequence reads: CASSQEGQGGIQYF. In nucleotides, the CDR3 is TGCGCCAGCAGCCAAGAAGGGCAGGGAGGCATTCAGTACTTC.

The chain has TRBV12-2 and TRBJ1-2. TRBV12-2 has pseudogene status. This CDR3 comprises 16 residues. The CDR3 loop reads CASRLGWRGTTYGYTF. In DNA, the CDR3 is TGTGCAAGTCGCTTAGGGTGGCGGGGAACAACTTATGGCTACACCTTC.

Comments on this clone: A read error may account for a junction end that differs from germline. CDR3 in DNA: TGTGCCAGCAGTTTAGGGACAGGGGGGGATACGCAGTATTTT. It codes for CASSLGTGGDTQYF. The J gene is TRBJ2-3, the V gene TRBV7-9; TRBD1 agrees at 11 bases. CDR3 length: 14 residues. Germline CDR1 is SEHNR and CDR2 is FQNEAQ (reference sequence).

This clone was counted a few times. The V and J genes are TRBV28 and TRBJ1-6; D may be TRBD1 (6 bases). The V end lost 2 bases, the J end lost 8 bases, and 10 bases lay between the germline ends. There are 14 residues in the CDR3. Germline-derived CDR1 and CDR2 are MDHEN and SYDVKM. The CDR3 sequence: CASSLASGDSPLHF. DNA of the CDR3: TGTGCCAGCAGTTTAGCCTCAGGGGATTCACCCCTCCACTTT.

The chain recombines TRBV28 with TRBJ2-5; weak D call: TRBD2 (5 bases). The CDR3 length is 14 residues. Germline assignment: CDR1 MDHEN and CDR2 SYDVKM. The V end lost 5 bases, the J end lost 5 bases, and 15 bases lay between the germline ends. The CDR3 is CASSPGLGGETQYF. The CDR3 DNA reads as TGTGCCAGCAGTCCTGGTCTAGGCGGGGAGACCCAGTACTTC.

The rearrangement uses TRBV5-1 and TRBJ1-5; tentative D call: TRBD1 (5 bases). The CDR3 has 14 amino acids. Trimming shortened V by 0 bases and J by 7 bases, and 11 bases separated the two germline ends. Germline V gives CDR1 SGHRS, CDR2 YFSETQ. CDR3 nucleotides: TGCGCCAGCAGCTTGGGGGGGGAATCCCAGCCCCAGCATTTT. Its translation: CASSLGGESQPQHF.

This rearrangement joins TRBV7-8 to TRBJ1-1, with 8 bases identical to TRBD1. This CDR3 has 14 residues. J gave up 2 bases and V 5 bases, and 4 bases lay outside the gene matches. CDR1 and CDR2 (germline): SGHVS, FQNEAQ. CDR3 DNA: TGTGCCAGCAGCCAGGGGGCTGGCAACACTGAAGCTTTCTTT. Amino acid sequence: CASSQGAGNTEAFF.

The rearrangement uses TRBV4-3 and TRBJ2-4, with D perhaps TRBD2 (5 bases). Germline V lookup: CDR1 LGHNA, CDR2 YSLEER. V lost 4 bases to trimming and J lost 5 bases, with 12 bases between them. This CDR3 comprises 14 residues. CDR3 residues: CASSRAEGQNIQYF. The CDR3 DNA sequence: TGCGCCAGCAGCCGAGCAGAGGGTCAAAACATTCAGTACTTC.

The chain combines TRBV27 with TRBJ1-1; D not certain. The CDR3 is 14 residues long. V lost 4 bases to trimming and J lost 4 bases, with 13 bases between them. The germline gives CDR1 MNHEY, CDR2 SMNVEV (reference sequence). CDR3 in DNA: TGTGCCAGCAGTTCGATCCCGGGTGGCACTGAAGCTTTCTTT. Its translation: CASSSIPGGTEAFF.

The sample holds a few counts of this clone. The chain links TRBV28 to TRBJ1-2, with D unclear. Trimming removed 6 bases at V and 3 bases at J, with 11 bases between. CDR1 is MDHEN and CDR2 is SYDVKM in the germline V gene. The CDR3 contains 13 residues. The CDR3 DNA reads TGTGCCAGCAGCCCACGGGGATACTATGGCTACACCTTC. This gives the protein CASSPRGYYGYTF.

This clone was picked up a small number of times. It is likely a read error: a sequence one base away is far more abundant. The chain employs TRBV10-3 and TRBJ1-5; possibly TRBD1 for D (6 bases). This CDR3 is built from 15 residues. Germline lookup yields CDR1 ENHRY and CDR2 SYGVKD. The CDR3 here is CTISEGEGSYQPQHF. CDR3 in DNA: TGTACCATCAGTGAGGGGGAGGGGTCCTATCAGCCCCAGCATTTT.

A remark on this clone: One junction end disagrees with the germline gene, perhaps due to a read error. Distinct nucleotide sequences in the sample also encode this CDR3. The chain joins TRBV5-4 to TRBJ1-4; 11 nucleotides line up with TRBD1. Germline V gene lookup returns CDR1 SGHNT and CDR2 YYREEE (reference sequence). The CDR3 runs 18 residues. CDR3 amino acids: CASSPGTGGLATNEKLFF. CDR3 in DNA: TGTGCCAGCAGCCCAGGGACAGGGGGGCTTGCAACTAATGAAAAGCTGTTTTTT.

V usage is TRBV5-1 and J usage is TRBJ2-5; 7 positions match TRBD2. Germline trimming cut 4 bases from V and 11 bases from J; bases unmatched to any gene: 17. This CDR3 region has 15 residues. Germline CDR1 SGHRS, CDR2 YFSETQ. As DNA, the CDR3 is TGCGCCAGCAGCCCGGGGAGCGCGGGAGAAGGTCCGCAGTACTTC. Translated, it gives CASSPGSAGEGPQYF. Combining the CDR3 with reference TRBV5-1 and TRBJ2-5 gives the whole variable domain KAGVTQTPRYLIKTRGQQVTLSCSPISGHRSVSWYQQTPGQGLQFLFEYFSETQRNKGNFPGRFSGRQFSNSRSEMNVSTLELGDSALYLCASSPGSAGEGPQYFGPGTRLLVL.

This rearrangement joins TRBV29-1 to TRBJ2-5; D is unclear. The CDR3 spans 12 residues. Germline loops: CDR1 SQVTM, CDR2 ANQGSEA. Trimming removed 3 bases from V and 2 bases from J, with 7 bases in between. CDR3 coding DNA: TGCAGCGTTGAGTCCAGTCAAGAGACCCAGTACTTC. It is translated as CSVESSQETQYF.

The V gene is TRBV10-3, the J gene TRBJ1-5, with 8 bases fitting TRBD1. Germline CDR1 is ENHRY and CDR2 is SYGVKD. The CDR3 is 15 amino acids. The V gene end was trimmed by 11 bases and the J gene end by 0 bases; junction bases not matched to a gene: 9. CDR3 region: CAVGTGEYSNQPQHF. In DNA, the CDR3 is TGTGCCGTAGGGACAGGAGAATATAGCAATCAGCCCCAGCATTTT.

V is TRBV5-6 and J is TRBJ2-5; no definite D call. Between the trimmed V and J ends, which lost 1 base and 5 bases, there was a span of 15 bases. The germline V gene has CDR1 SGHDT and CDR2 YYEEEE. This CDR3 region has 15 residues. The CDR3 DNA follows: TGTGCCAGCAGCTTGAACGGCAGGTCGTCGGAGACCCAGTACTTC. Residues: CASSLNGRSSETQYF.